These T cell receptor beta chains were read from a single sample in a study of cytomegalovirus exposure and HLA in healthy donors. The assay was immunoSEQ multiplex PCR, and TCRdb's table has in-frame clones only and misses some. Of about 130,000 clones listed, 76% are singletons. Sequencing was done on a sample of PBMCs. These receptors came from a man aged 35 to 55 in good health and CMV-seronegative. Each CDR3 is given with its conserved first and last residue. Each record gives: clone size, V gene, CDR3 length, D gene, J gene, CDR3 DNA, CDR3 protein. The D gene is left open where the match is weak. Clone size is not always given. Where it is, it says once, few, many or a class for expanded clones.

clone_size: NA
v_call: TRBV7-8
cdr3_length: 16
d_call: NA
j_call: TRBJ2-3
cdr3_nt: TGTGCCAGCAGCTACTGGAGGGGTCGTGTCACAGATACGCAGTATTTT
cdr3_aa: CASSYWRGRVTDTQYF

clone_size: NA
v_call: TRBV7-6
cdr3_length: 17
d_call: NA
j_call: TRBJ2-5
cdr3_nt: TGTGCCAGCAGCCCTTCCTCTGTGGACAACCGACAAGAGACCCAGTACTTC
cdr3_aa: CASSPSSVDNRQETQYF

clone_size: NA
v_call: TRBV2
cdr3_length: 14
d_call: TRBD1
j_call: TRBJ1-1
cdr3_nt: TGTGCCAGCAGTGGACAGGGGGGTGAGACTGAAGCTTTCTTT
cdr3_aa: CASSGQGGETEAFF

clone_size: once
v_call: TRBV7-3
cdr3_length: 14
d_call: NA
j_call: TRBJ2-3
cdr3_nt: TGTGCCAGCAGCTTATCCAGGGACACAGATACGCAGTATTTT
cdr3_aa: CASSLSRDTDTQYF

clone_size: NA
v_call: TRBV5-6
cdr3_length: 15
d_call: TRBD1
j_call: TRBJ1-4
cdr3_nt: TGTGCCAGCAGCGCATCCGGGACAGGGGGCGAAAAACTGTTTTTT
cdr3_aa: CASSASGTGGEKLFF

clone_size: few
v_call: TRBV7-9
cdr3_length: 15
d_call: NA
j_call: TRBJ2-1
cdr3_nt: TGTGCCAGCAGCTCCCGATGGGGGGGCCGCGATGAGCAGTTCTTC
cdr3_aa: CASSSRWGGRDEQFF

clone_size: NA
v_call: TRBV18
cdr3_length: 14
d_call: TRBD1
j_call: TRBJ2-5
cdr3_nt: TGTGCCAGCTCACCCTTTACAGGGGAAGAGACCCAGTACTTC
cdr3_aa: CASSPFTGEETQYF

clone_size: NA
v_call: TRBV7-9
cdr3_length: 15
d_call: TRBD2
j_call: TRBJ2-7
cdr3_nt: TGTGCCAGCAGCTTCCCGGGACTAGCGGGAGTTAAGCAGTACTTC
cdr3_aa: CASSFPGLAGVKQYF

clone_size: NA
v_call: TRBV5-1
cdr3_length: 12
d_call: NA
j_call: TRBJ2-3
cdr3_nt: TGCGCCAGCAGCCGAGGCACAGATACGCAGTATTTT
cdr3_aa: CASSRGTDTQYF

clone_size: NA
v_call: TRBV7-2
cdr3_length: 15
d_call: TRBD2
j_call: TRBJ2-7
cdr3_nt: TGTGCCAGCAGCTCTCACGCCGGGACTAGCGGGGGGCAGTACTTC
cdr3_aa: CASSSHAGTSGGQYF

clone_size: NA
v_call: TRBV10-3
cdr3_length: 18
d_call: TRBD1
j_call: TRBJ2-6
cdr3_nt: TGTGCCATCAGCATTGCGACAGGGCTAAGCTCTGGGGCCAACGTCCTGACTTTC
cdr3_aa: CAISIATGLSSGANVLTF

clone_size: NA
v_call: TRBV11-2
cdr3_length: 13
d_call: NA
j_call: TRBJ2-5
cdr3_nt: TGTGCCAGCAGCTTAGATACGAGGGAGACCCAGTACTTC
cdr3_aa: CASSLDTRETQYF

clone_size: NA
v_call: TRBV11-3
cdr3_length: 13
d_call: NA
j_call: TRBJ2-7
cdr3_nt: TGTGCCAGCAGGCTGGACTATCTACCCGAGCAGTACTTC
cdr3_aa: CASRLDYLPEQYF

clone_size: NA
v_call: TRBV10-3
cdr3_length: 16
d_call: TRBD2
j_call: TRBJ2-5
cdr3_nt: TGTGCCATCAGTGAGGGTGGCGGGAGGGCCGGAGAGACCCAGTACTTC
cdr3_aa: CAISEGGGRAGETQYF

clone_size: NA
v_call: TRBV7-6
cdr3_length: 16
d_call: TRBD2
j_call: TRBJ2-5
cdr3_nt: TGTGCCAGCAGCGTATCGGGACTAGCGGGAGATCAGACCCAGTACTTC
cdr3_aa: CASSVSGLAGDQTQYF

clone_size: NA
v_call: TRBV19
cdr3_length: 16
d_call: NA
j_call: TRBJ1-4
cdr3_nt: TGTGCCAGTAGTCAAGTTCCGCGGGGCGAGTATGAAAAACTGTTTTTT
cdr3_aa: CASSQVPRGEYEKLFF